These T cell receptor beta chains were read from a single sample in a study of blood T cell repertoires in COVID-19. The data were produced by immunoSEQ multiplex PCR, yet TCRdb's version contains in-frame clones alone and is incomplete. Of 130,000 to 150,000 clones listed, 84% are singletons. The sample taken for sequencing was peripheral blood. The receptors stem from a human donor in a cohort sampled during active COVID-19. Each CDR3 is given with its conserved first and last residue. The D gene is left open where the match is weak. Some rows have no size entry. The others give once, few or many, or a class for an expanded clone.

v_gene	d_gene	abundance	j_gene	CDR3aa	CDR3nt
TRBV7-9	.	few	TRBJ1-2	CASSLGGQGYGYTF	TGTGCCAGCAGCTTAGGAGGGCAGGGGTATGGCTACACCTTC
TRBV9	TRBD2	.	TRBJ2-1	CASSVGASGRGYEQFF	TGTGCCAGCAGCGTAGGTGCTAGCGGGAGAGGCTATGAGCAGTTCTTC
TRBV27	.	.	TRBJ2-1	CASRWGVGPYNEQFF	TGTGCCAGCAGGTGGGGGGTCGGGCCCTACAATGAGCAGTTCTTC
TRBV30	.	.	TRBJ1-2	CAWSGRGGRSYGYTF	TGTGCCTGGAGTGGTCGCGGGGGGCGCAGCTATGGCTACACCTTC
TRBV27	TRBD1	.	TRBJ2-1	CASSPGQGVYELF	TGTGCCAGCAGTCCGGGACAGGGGGTCTATGAGCTCTTC
TRBV2	TRBD2	.	TRBJ2-3	CASNSGGASDTQYF	TGTGCCAGCAATAGCGGGGGGGCATCAGATACGCAGTATTTT
TRBV25-1	TRBD1	.	TRBJ1-4	CASSDPEQGATEKLFF	TGTGCCAGCAGTGACCCTGAACAGGGGGCAACCGAAAAACTGTTTTTT
TRBV3-1/TRBV3-2	.	.	TRBJ2-5	CASSQGGTQYF	TGTGCCAGCAGCCAAGGAGGGACCCAGTACTTC
TRBV5-1	TRBD2	.	TRBJ2-2	CASTVSGDSTGELFF	TGCGCCAGCACCGTCAGCGGGGACTCCACCGGGGAGCTGTTTTTT
TRBV27	TRBD2	.	TRBJ2-1	CASSSGLAGELNEQFF	TGTGCCAGCAGTTCGGGACTAGCGGGAGAACTCAATGAGCAGTTCTTC
TRBV7-9	.	once	TRBJ2-5	CASSLSLGHQETQYF	TGTGCCAGCAGCTTAAGTTTGGGGCACCAAGAGACCCAGTACTTC
TRBV5-4	.	.	TRBJ2-1	CASSYSTRNEQFF	TGTGCCAGCAGCTACTCGACCAGGAATGAGCAGTTCTTC
TRBV6-1	TRBD1	.	TRBJ2-2	CASSEARTGGTGELFF	TGTGCCAGCAGTGAAGCGCGGACAGGGGGTACCGGGGAGCTGTTTTTT
TRBV3-1/TRBV3-2	TRBD1	.	TRBJ1-2	CASSQNRQGTNYGYTF	TGTGCCAGCAGCCAAAACAGACAGGGGACGAACTATGGCTACACCTTC
TRBV27	.	.	TRBJ2-7	CASSLSGSYEQYF	TGTGCCAGCAGTTTGTCCGGCTCCTACGAGCAGTACTTC
TRBV11-3	TRBD1	.	TRBJ2-3	CASSLGQGRGDTQYF	TGTGCCAGCAGCTTAGGACAGGGACGGGGAGATACGCAGTATTTT